These T cell receptor beta chains were read from a single sample in a study of cytomegalovirus exposure and HLA in healthy donors. This table comes from immunoSEQ multiplex PCR, and its TCRdb copy is limited to in-frame clones, with some not included. The sample lists under 150,000 clones, 80% to 85% seen once, with 3% to 5% in the top ten. The sequenced sample was PBMCs. The receptors derive from a woman younger than 45 in good health and CMV-seronegative. CDR3s include the opening cysteine and the closing phenylalanine or tryptophan. D genes are given only for firm matches. Only some rows state a clone size, as once, few, many or a class for expanded clones.

abundance: NA; d_gene: TRBD1; j_gene: TRBJ1-1; v_gene: TRBV6-5; CDR3aa: CASSRTGRNTEAFF; CDR3nt: TGTGCCAGCAGTAGGACAGGGAGGAACACTGAAGCTTTCTTT
abundance: NA; d_gene: TRBD2; j_gene: TRBJ2-5; v_gene: TRBV18; CDR3aa: CASSRLAGAYQETQYF; CDR3nt: TGTGCCAGCTCACGGCTAGCGGGAGCATATCAAGAGACCCAGTACTTC
abundance: NA; d_gene: TRBD1; j_gene: TRBJ1-2; v_gene: TRBV30; CDR3aa: CAWTETGKGYTF; CDR3nt: TGTGCCTGGACCGAGACAGGGAAGGGCTACACCTTC
abundance: NA; d_gene: TRBD1; j_gene: TRBJ1-2; v_gene: TRBV7-9; CDR3aa: CSSRGGQGALRYGYTF; CDR3nt: TGTTCCAGCCGAGGGGGACAGGGGGCCCTAAGGTATGGCTACACCTTC
abundance: once; d_gene: TRBD2; j_gene: TRBJ2-2; v_gene: TRBV5-1; CDR3aa: CASSLALAGPSFTGELFF; CDR3nt: TGCGCCAGCAGCTTGGCCCTAGCGGGGCCCTCTTTCACTGGGGAGCTGTTTTTT
abundance: NA; d_gene: NA; j_gene: TRBJ2-1; v_gene: TRBV13; CDR3aa: CASSLRRLAPSSYNEQFF; CDR3nt: TGTGCCAGCAGCTTAAGGCGGCTAGCGCCCAGCTCCTACAATGAGCAGTTCTTC
abundance: NA; d_gene: NA; j_gene: TRBJ2-7; v_gene: TRBV5-1; CDR3aa: CASSPGHEQYF; CDR3nt: TGCGCCAGCAGCCCTGGGCACGAGCAGTACTTC
abundance: NA; d_gene: TRBD2; j_gene: TRBJ2-1; v_gene: TRBV10-3; CDR3aa: CAISTKGLAGYNEQFF; CDR3nt: TGTGCCATCAGTACTAAGGGACTAGCGGGCTACAATGAGCAGTTCTTC
abundance: NA; d_gene: TRBD2; j_gene: TRBJ2-1; v_gene: TRBV2; CDR3aa: CASSEASGRSFF; CDR3nt: TGTGCCAGCAGTGAAGCTAGCGGGAGATCGTTCTTC
abundance: NA; d_gene: TRBD1; j_gene: TRBJ2-1; v_gene: TRBV7-6; CDR3aa: CASSLGGRGRSYNEQFF; CDR3nt: TGTGCCAGCAGCTTAGGTGGTAGGGGGCGATCCTACAATGAGCAGTTCTTC
abundance: NA; d_gene: TRBD1; j_gene: TRBJ1-3; v_gene: TRBV11-2; CDR3aa: CASSWGQASSGNTIYF; CDR3nt: TGTGCCAGCAGCTGGGGACAGGCGAGCTCTGGAAACACCATATATTTT
abundance: NA; d_gene: NA; j_gene: TRBJ1-1; v_gene: TRBV6-1; CDR3aa: CASSENYMNTEAFF; CDR3nt: TGTGCCAGCAGTGAAAACTATATGAACACTGAAGCTTTCTTT
abundance: once; d_gene: NA; j_gene: TRBJ2-2; v_gene: TRBV15; CDR3aa: CATSRDLYGELFF; CDR3nt: TGTGCCACCAGCAGAGATTTGTACGGGGAGCTGTTTTTT
abundance: NA; d_gene: TRBD1; j_gene: TRBJ2-1; v_gene: TRBV11-2; CDR3aa: CASSGTGPNEQFF; CDR3nt: TGTGCCAGCAGCGGGACAGGGCCTAATGAGCAGTTCTTC
abundance: NA; d_gene: NA; j_gene: TRBJ1-2; v_gene: TRBV15; CDR3aa: CATSRDGGTGYTF; CDR3nt: TGTGCCACCAGCAGAGATGGGGGGACTGGCTACACCTTC
abundance: NA; d_gene: NA; j_gene: TRBJ2-4; v_gene: TRBV7-3; CDR3aa: CASSLEPTAQIQYF; CDR3nt: TGTGCCAGCAGCTTAGAGCCGACAGCCCAAATTCAGTACTTC
abundance: NA; d_gene: NA; j_gene: TRBJ2-7; v_gene: TRBV7-9; CDR3aa: CASSPQELNPYEQYF; CDR3nt: TGTGCCAGCAGCCCCCAGGAACTTAACCCCTACGAGCAGTACTTC
abundance: few; d_gene: TRBD2; j_gene: TRBJ2-7; v_gene: TRBV27; CDR3aa: CASSFGTSGRGEQYF; CDR3nt: TGTGCCAGCAGTTTTGGCACTAGCGGGAGAGGCGAGCAGTACTTC
abundance: NA; d_gene: NA; j_gene: TRBJ1-2; v_gene: TRBV28; CDR3aa: CASSLDGGGGYTF; CDR3nt: TGTGCCAGCAGTTTAGATGGGGGAGGAGGCTACACCTTC
abundance: few; d_gene: TRBD1; j_gene: TRBJ2-7; v_gene: TRBV29-1; CDR3aa: CSAQPGQGSYEQYF; CDR3nt: TGCAGCGCCCAACCGGGACAGGGCTCCTACGAGCAGTACTTC
abundance: NA; d_gene: NA; j_gene: TRBJ1-5; v_gene: TRBV7-2; CDR3aa: CASSLSGGNQPQHF; CDR3nt: TGTGCCAGCAGCTTATCAGGGGGCAATCAGCCCCAGCATTTT
abundance: NA; d_gene: NA; j_gene: TRBJ2-2; v_gene: TRBV28; CDR3aa: CASRSTGFANTGELFF; CDR3nt: TGTGCCAGCAGGTCAACAGGGTTCGCGAACACCGGGGAGCTGTTTTTT